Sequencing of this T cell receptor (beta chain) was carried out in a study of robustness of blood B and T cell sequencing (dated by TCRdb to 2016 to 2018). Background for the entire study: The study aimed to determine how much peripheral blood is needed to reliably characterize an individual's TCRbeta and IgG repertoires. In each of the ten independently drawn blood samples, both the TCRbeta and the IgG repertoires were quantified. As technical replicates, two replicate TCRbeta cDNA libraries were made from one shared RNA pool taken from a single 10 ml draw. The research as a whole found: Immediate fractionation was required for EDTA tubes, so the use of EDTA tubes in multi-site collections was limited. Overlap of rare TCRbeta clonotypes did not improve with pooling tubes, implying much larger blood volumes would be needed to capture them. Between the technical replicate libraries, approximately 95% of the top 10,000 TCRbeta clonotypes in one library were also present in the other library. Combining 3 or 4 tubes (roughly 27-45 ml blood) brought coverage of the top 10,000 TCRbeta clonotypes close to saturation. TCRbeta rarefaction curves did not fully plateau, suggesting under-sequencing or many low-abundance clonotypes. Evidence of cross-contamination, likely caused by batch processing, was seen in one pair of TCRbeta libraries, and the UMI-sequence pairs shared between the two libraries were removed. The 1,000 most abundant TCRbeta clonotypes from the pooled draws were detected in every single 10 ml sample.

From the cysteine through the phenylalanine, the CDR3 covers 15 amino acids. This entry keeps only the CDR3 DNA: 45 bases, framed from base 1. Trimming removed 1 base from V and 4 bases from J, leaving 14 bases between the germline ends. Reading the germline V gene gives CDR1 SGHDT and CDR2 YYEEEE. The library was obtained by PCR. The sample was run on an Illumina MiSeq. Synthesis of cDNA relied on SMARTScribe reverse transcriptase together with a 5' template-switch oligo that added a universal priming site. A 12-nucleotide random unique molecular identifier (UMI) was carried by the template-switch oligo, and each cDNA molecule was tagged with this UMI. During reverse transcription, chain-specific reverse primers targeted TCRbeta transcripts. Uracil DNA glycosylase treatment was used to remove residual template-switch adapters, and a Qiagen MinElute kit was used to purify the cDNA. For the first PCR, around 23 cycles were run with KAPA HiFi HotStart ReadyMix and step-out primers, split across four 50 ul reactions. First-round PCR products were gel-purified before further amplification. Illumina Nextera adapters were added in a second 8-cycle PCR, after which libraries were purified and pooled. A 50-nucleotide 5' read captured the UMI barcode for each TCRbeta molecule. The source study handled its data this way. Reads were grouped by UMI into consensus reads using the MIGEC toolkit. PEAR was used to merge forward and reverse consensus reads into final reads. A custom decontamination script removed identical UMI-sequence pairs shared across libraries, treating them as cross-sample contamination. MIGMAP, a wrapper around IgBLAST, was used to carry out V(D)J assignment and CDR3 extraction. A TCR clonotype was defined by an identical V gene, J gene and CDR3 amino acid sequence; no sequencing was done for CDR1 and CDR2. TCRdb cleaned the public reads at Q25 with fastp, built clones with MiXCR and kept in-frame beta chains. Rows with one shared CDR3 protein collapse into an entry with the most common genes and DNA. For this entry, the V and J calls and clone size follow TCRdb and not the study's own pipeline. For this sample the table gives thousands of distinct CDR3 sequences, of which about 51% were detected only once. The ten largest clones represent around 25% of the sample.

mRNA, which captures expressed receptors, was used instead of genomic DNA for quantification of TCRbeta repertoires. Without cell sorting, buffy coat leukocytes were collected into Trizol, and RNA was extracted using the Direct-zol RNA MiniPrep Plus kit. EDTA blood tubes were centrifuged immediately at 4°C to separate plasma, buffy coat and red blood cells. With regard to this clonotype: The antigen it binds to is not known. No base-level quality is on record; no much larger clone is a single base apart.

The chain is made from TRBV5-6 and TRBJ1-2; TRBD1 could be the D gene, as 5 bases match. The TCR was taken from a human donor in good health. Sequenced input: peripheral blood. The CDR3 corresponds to CASSLTGQGGYGYTF. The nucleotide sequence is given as TGTGCCAGCAGCTTGACGGGTCAGGGCGGCTATGGCTACACCTTC. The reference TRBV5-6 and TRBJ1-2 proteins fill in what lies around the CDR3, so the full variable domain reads DAGVTQSPTHLIKTRGQQVTLRCSPKSGHDTVSWYQQALGQGPQFIFQYYEEEERQRGNFPDRFSGHQFPNYSSELNVNALLLGDSALYLCASSLTGQGGYGYTFGSGTRLTVV.